This note documents a single T cell receptor (beta chain) sequence. This clonotype occurred a few times. It has no known antigen specificity. Qualities for individual bases were not recorded, and no much larger clone is one base off. This entry is derived from a study of CD8 T cells in ankylosing spondylitis listed by TCRdb under 2017. Background for the entire study: The study set out to find disease-linked TCR variants by profiling T cell receptor beta repertoires in ankylosing spondylitis patients and healthy donors. The full study cohort comprised 25 ankylosing spondylitis patients and roughly 100 healthy donors. Peripheral blood was sampled, and synovial fluid was additionally collected from ankylosing spondylitis patients. On the study overall, not on this receptor specifically: Blood from ankylosing spondylitis patients appeared to be characterized by a TCR beta motif composed of roughly eight highly homologous amino acid variants. According to the report, matched synovial fluid samples from ankylosing spondylitis patients were significantly enriched for the disease-linked clones. Some of the motif variants had been reported before in the synovial fluid and blood of reactive arthritis patients, a finding that suggests common disease-initiation mechanisms. In peripheral blood, the disease-linked clones were found at relatively low frequencies and had a CD8+ phenotype.

Instrument used: Illumina HiSeq 2500. Quantitative 5'-RACE with molecular barcodes was used to prepare TCR beta libraries. Per the source publication's procedure: A new computational method, built on a probabilistic model of VDJ rearrangement, was used to identify disease-linked TCR variants. In TCRdb, the public reads were trimmed at Q25 with fastp and aligned with MiXCR, with productive beta chains retained. Entries that share a CDR3 protein sequence are merged under the most common genes and DNA. TCRdb, rather than the study authors, made the V and J calls. A total of fewer than 400,000 distinct CDR3 sequences appear in this sample, about a fifth of them only once. The ten largest clones represent roughly a sixth of the sample. CDR1 SGHTA and CDR2 FQGTGA are derived from the germline V gene. The V end loses 5 bases and the J end loses 4 bases, and a stretch of 20 bases separates them. Including cysteine and phenylalanine, the CDR3 has 16 amino acids. The retained sequence is limited to the CDR3, 48 bases, with the frame set at the first base.

The sequenced sample was blood, either unsorted or a sorted T cell fraction (not recorded which). This receptor chain uses TRBV7-3 and TRBJ2-5, with the D gene not confidently named. This receptor was taken from a male donor with ankylosing spondylitis. The DNA sequence follows: TGTGCCAGCAGCGACTCTAGGGTCAGAGAGGTAGAGACCCAGTACTTC. It translates as CASSDSRVREVETQYF.